This T cell receptor beta chain stems from a study of blood T cell repertoires in COVID-19. Study at large: Nucleic acid was either cDNA or gDNA, and it came from T cells, B-cell-depleted T cells, or PBMCs.

Clones were read by immunoSEQ multiplex PCR, and TCRdb kept only the in-frame ones, dropping some. This table has about 180,000 clones, roughly 81% appearing once. Seattle-derived patients entered the study during active infection and were followed longitudinally. The CDR3 is made up of 17 amino acids. V was pared by 4 bases and J by 2 bases, with 21 bases between. The germline V gene has CDR1 MNHEY and CDR2 SVGEGT. The rearrangement joins TRBV6-2 or TRBV6-3 to TRBJ2-7, with a possible D match to TRBD2 (5 bases). This TCR came from a woman of 80 years or more with COVID-19, enrolled during active disease. The specimen was peripheral blood. Here the CDR3 DNA reads TGTGCCAGCAGTTTCTCCGAGGCGTGGAGGTCGACCTACGAGCAGTACTTC. Residues: CASSFSEAWRSTYEQYF.